The 26 T cell receptor beta chains below come from one sample, sequenced in a study of regulatory T cells in long-lasting Graves disease (dated by TCRdb to 2020 to 2023). This sample's time point label indicates: newly diagnosed GD, antithyroid drugs for less than 3 months. RNA was extracted from PBMCs in TRIzol for both TCR sequencing and RNA sequencing. Library method: multiplex PCR. The run used an Illumina HiSeq 4000. To build TCR beta libraries, CDR3 regions were amplified by Arm-PCR using iRepertoire HTBI primers. TCRdb passed the public sequencing reads through fastp at Q25 and MiXCR, retaining productive beta sequences. Rows are unified per CDR3 protein, each entry keeping the most common DNA and genes. This sample gives over 350,000 distinct CDR3 sequences in total; about 15% of them show up just once. The ten top clones hold 7.8% of the sample. A further study also used this sample, focusing on T cells in Graves' hyperthyroidism and ophthalmopathy.

Source: peripheral blood mononuclear cells (PBMCs), taken at new diagnosis, from a patient treated with antithyroid drugs. These receptor sequences come from a woman aged 35 to 49 with Graves disease. Donor details come from another sample of the same person, matched by shared clones.

This clonotype was recorded at least ten times. J is TRBJ1-2 and V is TRBV6-1; D not resolved. Trimming removed 6 bases at V and 8 bases at J, with 13 bases between. CDR1 and CDR2 (germline): MNHNS, SASEGT. The CDR3 sequence is 12 residues long. The CDR3 here is CASSQTNIGYTF. The CDR3 bases are TGTGCCAGCAGCCAAACAAACATCGGCTACACCTTC.

The table lists this clonotype with many counts. The chain uses TRBV28 and TRBJ2-1; TRBD2 is a possible D gene (5 bases). CDR1 is MDHEN, CDR2 SYDVKM, per germline. V was pared by 5 bases and J by 9 bases, with 14 bases between. The CDR3 has 13 amino acids. CDR3 protein: CASSPMAGGEQFF. Here the CDR3 DNA reads TGTGCCAGCAGTCCAATGGCCGGAGGTGAGCAGTTCTTC.

The V and J genes are TRBV11-3 and TRBJ2-5; 8 bases align to TRBD1. The germline V gene encodes CDR1 SGHNT and CDR2 YENEEA. Trimming took 5 bases from V and 1 from J; bases not matched to a gene: 6. This CDR3 is built from 15 residues. The CDR3 reads CASSRQGTFQETQYF. In nucleotides, the CDR3 is TGTGCCAGCAGCCGACAGGGGACCTTCCAAGAGACCCAGTACTTC.

This clonotype has more than one count but fewer than ten. The likely explanation is a read error, given a far larger clone one base away. The rearrangement joins TRBV3-1 to TRBJ2-7; 7 positions agree with TRBD2. The germline gives CDR1 LGHDT, CDR2 YNNKEL (reference sequence). The CDR3 runs 15 residues. CDR3 sequence reads: CASGQVLAGTHEQYF. In DNA, the CDR3 is TGTGCCAGCGGCCAAGTATTAGCGGGTACCCACGAGCAGTACTTC.

There are a few counts of this clonotype. V gene TRBV5-4 combines with J gene TRBJ2-3; 8 bases are shared with TRBD2. This CDR3 has 15 residues. V was clipped by 3 bases and J by 3 bases; unmatched bases: 6. Germline V lookup: CDR1 SGHNT, CDR2 YYREEE (reference sequence). CDR3 in amino acids: CASSSSGGWTDTQYF. DNA of the CDR3: TGTGCCAGCAGCTCCTCGGGGGGGTGGACAGATACGCAGTATTTT.

This chain links TRBV6-5 with TRBJ1-2; TRBD1 might be the D (5 bases). CDR3 size: 14 residues. V was trimmed by 0 bases and J by 8 bases, leaving 13 bases between them. CDR1 is MNHEY, CDR2 SVGAGI, per germline. CDR3 residues: CASSYSSGLGGYTF. The DNA of the CDR3 is TGTGCCAGCAGTTACTCATCGGGACTGGGAGGCTACACCTTC.

This clonotype was observed a handful of times. The chain couples TRBV9 to TRBJ2-2; D is unresolved. CDR3 length: 12 residues. Germline lookup yields CDR1 SGDLS and CDR2 YYNGEE. V was pared by 2 bases and J by 5 bases, with 4 bases between. CDR3 residues: CASSVATGELFF. The CDR3 nucleotides are TGTGCCAGCAGCGTCGCAACCGGGGAGCTGTTTTTT.

This clonotype was detected ten times or more. This sequence joins TRBV6-1 and TRBJ2-7; 8 nucleotides agree with TRBD1. V lost 6 bases and J lost 4; bases outside the gene matches: 8. The CDR3 extends over 14 amino acids. Germline values: CDR1 MNHNS, CDR2 SASEGT. This chain's CDR3 is CASSDQGAKYEQYF. The CDR3 DNA reads as TGTGCCAGCAGCGACCAGGGGGCAAAGTACGAGCAGTACTTC.

At least ten counts were recorded for this clonotype. V gene TRBV28 combines with J gene TRBJ2-7; the match to TRBD2 covers 7 bases. The junction had 15 bases not matched to a gene; V was cut back by 6 bases and J by 7 bases. Germline V gene sequence: CDR1 MDHEN, CDR2 SYDVKM. The CDR3 extends over 15 amino acids. In nucleotides, the CDR3 is TGTGCCAGCAGCCCATTTGGGGGGGGAAGTAATGAGCAGTACTTC. Amino acids: CASSPFGGGSNEQYF.

This clonotype came up many times. J is TRBJ1-2 and V is TRBV12-3 or TRBV12-4, with 8 bases aligning to TRBD1. V lost 5 bases, J lost 7 bases, and 6 bases stayed unmatched. The CDR3 is made up of 13 amino acids. CDR3 loop: CASSLGQGGGYTF. The CDR3 bases are TGTGCCAGCAGTCTAGGACAGGGTGGTGGCTACACCTTC.

Many counts were recorded for this clonotype. The chain links TRBV7-3 to TRBJ2-1, with 7 nucleotides matching TRBD1. CDR3 size: 16 residues. From germline, CDR1 is SGHTA and CDR2 FQGTGA. V shed 5 bases and J 2 bases; nucleotides not matched to a gene: 9. This CDR3 reads CASSPDRNAPYNEQFF. The CDR3 DNA follows: TGTGCCAGCAGCCCGGACAGGAACGCCCCCTACAATGAGCAGTTCTTC.

This clonotype was seen repeatedly, ten times or more. Its ends do not fully match the called genes, so a read error is possible. The chain employs TRBV12-3 or TRBV12-4 and TRBJ2-1; D could derive from TRBD1 or TRBD2 (5 bases each). The CDR3 covers 11 residues. The CDR3 loop reads CASSFGTEQFF. The CDR3 DNA reads TGCGCCAGCAGTTTTGGGACGGAGCAGTTCTTC.

This clonotype was seen ten or more times. The chain is built from TRBV2 and TRBJ2-1; 8 nucleotides line up with TRBD1. This CDR3 spans 20 amino acids. Germline lookup yields CDR1 SNHLY and CDR2 FYNNEI. The V and J ends lost 4 bases and 0 bases, in that order; junction bases with no gene match: 17. In nucleotides, the CDR3 is TGTGCCAGCAGTGTGTCCCCTGGACAGGGAGAAAGGAGCTCCTACAATGAGCAGTTCTTC. Translating it yields CASSVSPGQGERSSYNEQFF.

This clonotype came up many times. The chain has TRBV28 and TRBJ2-1, with TRBD2 matching over 10 bases. Per the germline V gene, CDR1 is MDHEN and CDR2 is SYDVKM. V lost 6 bases to trimming and J lost 4 bases; unmatched junction nucleotides: 6. The CDR3 spans 15 residues. The CDR3 loop is CASSQAGGPYNEQFF. Written as DNA, the CDR3 is TGTGCCAGCAGCCAAGCGGGAGGGCCTTACAATGAGCAGTTCTTC.

V and J are TRBV20-1 and TRBJ2-4, with 8 bases lining up with TRBD1. This CDR3 is built from 15 residues. Trimming took 3 bases from V and 4 from J; bases not matched to a gene: 8. Per germline, CDR1 DFQATT and CDR2 SNEGSKA (reference sequence). CDR3 residues: CSASPKGQAKNIQYF. The CDR3 DNA is TGCAGTGCTAGTCCGAAGGGACAGGCTAAAAACATTCAGTACTTC.

The table lists this clonotype with many counts. This chain joins TRBV5-1 and TRBJ2-5; D is ambiguous. Germline V gives CDR1 SGHRS, CDR2 YFSETQ. V lost 0 bases to trimming and J lost 7 bases, with 13 bases between them. This CDR3 spans 14 amino acids. The CDR3 coding sequence is TGCGCCAGCAGCTTGGGGACGTCCAGCGTGACCCAGTACTTC. Translated, it gives CASSLGTSSVTQYF.

In this sample, this clonotype turned up many times. The chain joins TRBV12-3 or TRBV12-4 to TRBJ2-5, with D possibly being TRBD2 (5 bases). The CDR3 runs 13 residues. V lost 6 bases to trimming and J lost 5 bases, with 13 bases between them. As DNA, the CDR3 is TGTGCCAGCAGCCAAGGACTCGGGGAGACCCAGTACTTC. Translation: CASSQGLGETQYF.

At least ten counts were recorded for this clonotype. The chain uses TRBV11-3 and TRBJ1-1, with D perhaps TRBD1 (5 bases). V lost 0 bases to trimming and J lost 0 bases, with 8 bases between them. Germline CDR1 reads SGHNT; CDR2 reads YENEEA. The CDR3 totals 15 residues. CDR3: CASSLDGGMNTEAFF. The CDR3 nucleotides read TGTGCCAGCAGCTTAGATGGGGGAATGAACACTGAAGCTTTCTTT.

This clonotype was seen more than once but under ten times. The chain carries TRBV20-1 and TRBJ2-2; 8 nucleotides agree with TRBD2. The V segment lost 1 base and the J segment 7 bases; nucleotides outside the gene matches: 2. The CDR3 runs to 13 residues. Looked up from germline, CDR1 is DFQATT and CDR2 is SNEGSKA (reference sequence). The CDR3 region is CSARGTSYGELFF. Here the CDR3 DNA reads TGCAGTGCTAGAGGGACTAGCTACGGGGAGCTGTTTTTT.

This clonotype was picked up a small number of times. The chain carries TRBV7-9 and TRBJ2-7; D is undetermined. Trimming took 2 bases from V and 6 from J, leaving 17 bases between them. This CDR3 spans 15 amino acids. Germline CDR1 is SEHNR and CDR2 is FQNEAQ (reference sequence). CDR3 sequence reads: CASSLNEQLGPEQYF. CDR3 nucleotides: TGTGCCAGCAGCTTAAACGAACAGTTAGGGCCCGAGCAGTACTTC.

The genes are TRBV3-1 and TRBJ2-2; D ambiguous. The CDR3 contains 15 residues. V dropped 0 bases and J dropped 5 bases, with 10 bases sitting between them. Germline values: CDR1 LGHDT, CDR2 YNNKEL (reference sequence). Written as DNA, the CDR3 is TGTGCCAGCAGCCAAGATCCCTACCAGACCGGGGAGCTGTTTTTT. Translating it yields CASSQDPYQTGELFF.

This clonotype was found many times. The rearrangement joins TRBV2 to TRBJ1-5; D ambiguous. Germline-derived CDR1 and CDR2 are SNHLY and FYNNEI. This CDR3 comprises 15 residues. The V gene lost 1 base and the J gene lost 0 bases, with 7 bases spanning the gap. CDR3 residues: CASSEGRSSNQPQHF. In DNA, the CDR3 is TGTGCCAGCAGTGAAGGACGGAGTAGCAATCAGCCCCAGCATTTT.

Many counts were recorded for this clonotype. The gene calls are TRBV28 and TRBJ1-5; D remains ambiguous. V lost 5 bases, J lost 6 bases, and 11 bases lay in between. Germline V CDR1 and CDR2: MDHEN, SYDVKM. The CDR3 runs to 13 residues. CDR3 amino acids: CASSLRSGQPQHF. The CDR3, as DNA: TGTGCCAGCAGTCTAAGGTCAGGTCAGCCCCAGCATTTT.

This clonotype has a count of ten or more. V and J are TRBV7-2 and TRBJ2-3; 14 bases map to TRBD2. The J segment lost 5 bases and the V segment lost 5 bases, leaving 6 bases of the junction unmatched. Per germline, CDR1 SGHTA and CDR2 FQGNSA. The CDR3 is 16 amino acids. CDR3 loop: CASSKTSGRAVDTQYF. The CDR3 DNA is TGTGCCAGCAGCAAGACTAGCGGGAGGGCCGTAGATACGCAGTATTTT.

This clonotype showed up many times. The V gene is TRBV27, the J gene TRBJ2-5; tentatively, D is TRBD1 (6 bases). This CDR3 comprises 14 residues. Trimming cost V 6 bases and J 0 bases, with 11 bases left between them. CDR1 is MNHEY, CDR2 SMNVEV, per germline (reference sequence). The CDR3 coding sequence is TGTGCCAGCAGCCGCACAGGGTACCAAGAGACCCAGTACTTC. Translation: CASSRTGYQETQYF.

The V gene is TRBV5-5, the J gene TRBJ1-2; D is possibly TRBD1 (6 bases). Trimming took off 0 bases at V and 2 bases at J, with 8 bases between the two ends. The CDR3 has 14 residues. The V gene's germline CDR1 is SGHKS and CDR2 YYEKEE (reference sequence). The CDR3 spells CASSLGTENYGYTF. The CDR3 bases are TGTGCCAGCAGCTTGGGGACAGAGAACTATGGCTACACCTTC.